The entry below gives a single TCR beta chain sequence along with its context. The data were taken from a study of blood T cell repertoires in COVID-19. TCRdb's copy holds only in-frame clones and misses some; the assay was immunoSEQ multiplex PCR. The sample holds approximately 94,000 clones; under 90% are singletons and the top ten take 24%. Sequenced input: peripheral blood. The receptor comes from a human donor in a cohort sampled during active COVID-19.

CDR3 region: CASSVSGGGFYEQYF. CDR3 nucleotide sequence: TGTGCCAGCAGCGTTAGCGGGGGGGGGTTCTACGAGCAGTACTTC. V and J are TRBV5-4 and TRBJ2-7; the match to TRBD2 covers 11 bases. Germline loops: CDR1 SGHNT, CDR2 YYREEE (reference sequence). V lost 4 bases, J lost 3 bases, and 6 bases stayed unmatched. This CDR3 is 15 amino acids long.